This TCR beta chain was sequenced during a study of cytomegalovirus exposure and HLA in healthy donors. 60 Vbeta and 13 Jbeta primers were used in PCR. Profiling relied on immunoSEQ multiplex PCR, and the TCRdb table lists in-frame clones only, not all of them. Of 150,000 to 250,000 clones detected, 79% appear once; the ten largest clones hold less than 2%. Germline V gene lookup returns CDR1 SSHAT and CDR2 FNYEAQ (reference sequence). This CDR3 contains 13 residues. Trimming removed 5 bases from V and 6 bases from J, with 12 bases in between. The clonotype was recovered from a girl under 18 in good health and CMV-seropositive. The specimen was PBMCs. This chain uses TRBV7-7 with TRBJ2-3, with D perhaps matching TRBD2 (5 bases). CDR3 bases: TGTGCCAGCAGCCTATACGGCGGGGATACGCAGTATTTT. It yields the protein CASSLYGGDTQYF.